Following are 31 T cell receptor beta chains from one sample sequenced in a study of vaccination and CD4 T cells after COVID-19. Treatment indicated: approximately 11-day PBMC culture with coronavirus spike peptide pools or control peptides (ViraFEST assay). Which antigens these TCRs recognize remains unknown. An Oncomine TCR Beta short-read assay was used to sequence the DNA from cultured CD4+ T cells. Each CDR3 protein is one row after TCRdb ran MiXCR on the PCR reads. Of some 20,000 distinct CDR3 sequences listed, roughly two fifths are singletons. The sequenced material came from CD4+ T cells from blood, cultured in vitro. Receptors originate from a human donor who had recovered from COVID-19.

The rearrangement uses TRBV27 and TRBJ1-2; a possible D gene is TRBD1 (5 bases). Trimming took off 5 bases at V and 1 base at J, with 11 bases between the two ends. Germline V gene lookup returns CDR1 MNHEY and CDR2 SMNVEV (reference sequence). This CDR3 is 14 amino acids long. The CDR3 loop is CASSPQGINYGYTF. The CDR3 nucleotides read TGTGCCAGCAGTCCTCAGGGAATTAACTATGGCTACACCTTC.

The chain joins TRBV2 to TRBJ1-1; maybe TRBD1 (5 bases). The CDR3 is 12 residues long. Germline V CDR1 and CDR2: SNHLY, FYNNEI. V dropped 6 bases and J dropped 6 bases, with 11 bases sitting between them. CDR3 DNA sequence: TGTGCCAGCAGGCTAATGGGGGCTGAAGCTTTCTTT. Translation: CASRLMGAEAFF.

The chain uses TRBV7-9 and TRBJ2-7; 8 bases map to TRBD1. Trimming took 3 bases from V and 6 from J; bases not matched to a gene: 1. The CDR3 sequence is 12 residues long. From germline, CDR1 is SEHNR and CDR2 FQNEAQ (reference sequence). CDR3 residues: CASSFTGGEQYF. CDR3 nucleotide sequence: TGTGCCAGCAGCTTTACAGGGGGCGAGCAGTACTTC.

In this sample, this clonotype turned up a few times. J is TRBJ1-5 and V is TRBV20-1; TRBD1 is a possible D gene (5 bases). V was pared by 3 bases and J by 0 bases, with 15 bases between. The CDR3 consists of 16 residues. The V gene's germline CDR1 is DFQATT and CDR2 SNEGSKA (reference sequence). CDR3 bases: TGCAGTGCTAGCCGCCGGGACTTCTATAGCAATCAGCCCCAGCATTTT. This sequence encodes CSASRRDFYSNQPQHF.

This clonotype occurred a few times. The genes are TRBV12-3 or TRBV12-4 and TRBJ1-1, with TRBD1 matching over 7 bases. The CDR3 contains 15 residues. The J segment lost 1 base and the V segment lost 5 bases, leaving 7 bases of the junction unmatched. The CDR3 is CASSKPDRTNTEAFF. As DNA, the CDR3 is TGTGCCAGCAGTAAACCGGACAGGACGAACACTGAAGCTTTCTTT.

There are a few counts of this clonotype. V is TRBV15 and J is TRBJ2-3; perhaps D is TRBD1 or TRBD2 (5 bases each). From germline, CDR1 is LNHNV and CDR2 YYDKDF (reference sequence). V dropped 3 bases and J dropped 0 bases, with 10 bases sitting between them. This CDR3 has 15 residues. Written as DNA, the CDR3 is TGTGCCACCAGCAGGTACGGGACCAGCACAGATACGCAGTATTTT. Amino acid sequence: CATSRYGTSTDTQYF.

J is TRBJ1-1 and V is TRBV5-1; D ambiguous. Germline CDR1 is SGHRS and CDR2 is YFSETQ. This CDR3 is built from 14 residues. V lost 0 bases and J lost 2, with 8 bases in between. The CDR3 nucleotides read TGCGCCAGCAGCTTGGGATCAAGTAACACTGAAGCTTTCTTT. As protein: CASSLGSSNTEAFF.

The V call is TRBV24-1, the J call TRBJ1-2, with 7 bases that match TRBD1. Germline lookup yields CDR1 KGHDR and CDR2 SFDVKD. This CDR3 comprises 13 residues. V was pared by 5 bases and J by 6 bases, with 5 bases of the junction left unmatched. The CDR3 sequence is CATSGDRDDGYTF. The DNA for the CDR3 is TGTGCCACCAGTGGTGACAGGGATGATGGCTACACCTTC.

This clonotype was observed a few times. CDR3 in DNA: TGCAGTGCTAATAGGAGGGTTGGGACCGGGGAGCTGTTTTTT. Protein product: CSANRRVGTGELFF. The chain combines TRBV20-1 with TRBJ2-2; TRBD2 is a possible D gene (6 bases). Looked up from germline, CDR1 is DFQATT and CDR2 is SNEGSKA (reference sequence). CDR3 size: 14 residues. V gave up 4 bases and J gave up 5 bases, with 14 bases separating them.

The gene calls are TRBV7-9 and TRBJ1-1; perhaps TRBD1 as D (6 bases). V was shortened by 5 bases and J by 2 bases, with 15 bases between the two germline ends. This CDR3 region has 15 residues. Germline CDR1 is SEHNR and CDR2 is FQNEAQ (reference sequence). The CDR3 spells CASSLQQGSNTEAFF. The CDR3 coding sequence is TGTGCCAGCAGCCTTCAACAGGGATCAAACACTGAAGCTTTCTTT.

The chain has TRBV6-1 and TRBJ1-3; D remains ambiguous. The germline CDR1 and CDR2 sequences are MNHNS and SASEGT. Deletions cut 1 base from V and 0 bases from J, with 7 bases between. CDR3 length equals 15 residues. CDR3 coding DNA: TGTGCCAGCAGTGAAGGACACAGCTCTGGAAACACCATATATTTT. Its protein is CASSEGHSSGNTIYF.

The CDR3 is CASSLSLDRDYGYTF. The CDR3 nucleotides are TGTGCCAGCAGTTTATCGCTCGACAGGGACTATGGCTACACCTTC. The chain couples TRBV27 to TRBJ1-2, with 7 bases matching TRBD1. The CDR3 is made up of 15 amino acids. Germline V gene sequence: CDR1 MNHEY, CDR2 SMNVEV (reference sequence). The junction had 4 bases not matched to a gene; V was cut back by 0 bases and J by 3 bases.

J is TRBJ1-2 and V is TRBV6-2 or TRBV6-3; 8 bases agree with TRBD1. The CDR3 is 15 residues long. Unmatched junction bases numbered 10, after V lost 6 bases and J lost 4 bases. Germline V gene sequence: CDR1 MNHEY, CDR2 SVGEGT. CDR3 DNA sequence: TGTGCCAGCAGCTACAGGACAGGGATGATCTATGGCTACACCTTC. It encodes CASSYRTGMIYGYTF.

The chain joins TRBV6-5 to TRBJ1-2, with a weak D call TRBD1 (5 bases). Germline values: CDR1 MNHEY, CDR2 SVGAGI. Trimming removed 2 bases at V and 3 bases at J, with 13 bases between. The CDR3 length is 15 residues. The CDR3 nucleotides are TGTGCCAGCAGTTACGGGGGAGGTCTAGACTATGGCTACACCTTC. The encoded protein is CASSYGGGLDYGYTF.

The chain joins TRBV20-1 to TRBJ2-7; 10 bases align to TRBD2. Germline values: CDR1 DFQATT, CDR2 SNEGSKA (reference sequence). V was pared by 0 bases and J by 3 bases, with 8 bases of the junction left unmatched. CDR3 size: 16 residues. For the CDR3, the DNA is TGCAGTGCTAGAGACCCGAGGAGCGGGAGGGTCTACGAGCAGTACTTC. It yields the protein CSARDPRSGRVYEQYF.

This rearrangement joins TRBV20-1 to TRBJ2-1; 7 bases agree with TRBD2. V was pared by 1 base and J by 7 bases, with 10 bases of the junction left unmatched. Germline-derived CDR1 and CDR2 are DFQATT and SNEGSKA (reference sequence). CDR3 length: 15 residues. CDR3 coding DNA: TGCAGTGCTAGAGTCTCGGCGGGAGTGTGGAATGAGCAGTTCTTC. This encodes CSARVSAGVWNEQFF.

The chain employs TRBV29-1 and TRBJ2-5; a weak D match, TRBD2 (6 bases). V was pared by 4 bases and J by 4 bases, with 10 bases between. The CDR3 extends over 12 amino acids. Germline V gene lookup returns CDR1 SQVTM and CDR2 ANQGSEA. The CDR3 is CSVGGAGETQYF. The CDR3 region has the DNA TGCAGCGTTGGAGGAGCGGGAGAGACCCAGTACTTC.

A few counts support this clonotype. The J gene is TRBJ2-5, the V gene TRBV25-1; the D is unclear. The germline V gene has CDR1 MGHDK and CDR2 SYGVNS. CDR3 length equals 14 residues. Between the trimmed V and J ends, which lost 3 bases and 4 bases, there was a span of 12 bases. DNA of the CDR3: TGTGCCAGCAGTGATTCGATAGGTAGAGAGACCCAGTACTTC. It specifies CASSDSIGRETQYF.

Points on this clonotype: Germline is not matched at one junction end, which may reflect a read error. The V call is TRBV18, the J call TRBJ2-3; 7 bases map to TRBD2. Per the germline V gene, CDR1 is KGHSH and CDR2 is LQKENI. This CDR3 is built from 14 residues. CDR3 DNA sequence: TGTGCCAGCTCCGAAAACCGGGAGGCCATACGTAGGGATTTT. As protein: CASSENREAIRRDF.

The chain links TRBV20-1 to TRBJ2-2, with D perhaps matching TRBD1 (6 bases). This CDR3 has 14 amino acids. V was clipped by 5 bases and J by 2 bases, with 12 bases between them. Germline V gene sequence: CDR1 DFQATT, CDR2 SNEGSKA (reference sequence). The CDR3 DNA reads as TGCAGTGCTTCTACAGGGAAAAACACCGGGGAGCTGTTTTTT. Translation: CSASTGKNTGELFF.

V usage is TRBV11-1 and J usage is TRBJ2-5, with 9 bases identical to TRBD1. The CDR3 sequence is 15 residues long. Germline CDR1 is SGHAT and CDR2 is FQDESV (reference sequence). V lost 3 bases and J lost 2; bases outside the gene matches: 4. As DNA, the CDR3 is TGTGCCAGCAGCTTCAAGGGGACAGGGCAAGAGACCCAGTACTTC. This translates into CASSFKGTGQETQYF.

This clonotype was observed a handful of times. The CDR3 region is CASITGRAGNTIYF. The CDR3 DNA is TGTGCCAGCATAACAGGGCGAGCTGGAAACACCATATATTTT. The chain recombines TRBV6-1 with TRBJ1-3, with a possible D match to TRBD1 (6 bases). Trimming took off 7 bases at V and 2 bases at J, with 12 bases between the two ends. This CDR3 comprises 14 residues. Germline V gene data show CDR1 as MNHNS and CDR2 as SASEGT.

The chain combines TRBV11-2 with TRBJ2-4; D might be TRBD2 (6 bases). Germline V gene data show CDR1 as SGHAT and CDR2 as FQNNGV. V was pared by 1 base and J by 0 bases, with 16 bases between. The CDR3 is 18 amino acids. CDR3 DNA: TGTGCCAGCAGCTTAGGGCCCGGGGAGGCACTAGCCAAAAACATTCAGTACTTC. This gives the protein CASSLGPGEALAKNIQYF.

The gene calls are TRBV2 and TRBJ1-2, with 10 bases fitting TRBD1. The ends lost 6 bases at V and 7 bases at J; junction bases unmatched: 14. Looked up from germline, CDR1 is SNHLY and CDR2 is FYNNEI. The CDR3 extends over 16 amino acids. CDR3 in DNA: TGTGCCAGCAGCATATACCCGGGACAGGGGCTTGGTGGCTACACCTTC. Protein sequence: CASSIYPGQGLGGYTF.

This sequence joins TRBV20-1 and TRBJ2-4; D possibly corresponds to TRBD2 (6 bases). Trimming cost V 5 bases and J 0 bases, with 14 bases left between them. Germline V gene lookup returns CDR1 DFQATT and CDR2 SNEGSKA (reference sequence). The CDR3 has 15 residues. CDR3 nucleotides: TGCAGTGCTCCGCACCCGGGGGTAGCCAAAAACATTCAGTACTTC. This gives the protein CSAPHPGVAKNIQYF.

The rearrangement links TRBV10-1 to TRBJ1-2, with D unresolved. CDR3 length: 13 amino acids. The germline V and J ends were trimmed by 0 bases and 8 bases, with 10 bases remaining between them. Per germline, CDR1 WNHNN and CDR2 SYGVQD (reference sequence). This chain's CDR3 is CASSESGSTGYTF. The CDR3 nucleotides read TGCGCCAGCAGTGAGTCGGGGAGCACGGGCTACACCTTC.

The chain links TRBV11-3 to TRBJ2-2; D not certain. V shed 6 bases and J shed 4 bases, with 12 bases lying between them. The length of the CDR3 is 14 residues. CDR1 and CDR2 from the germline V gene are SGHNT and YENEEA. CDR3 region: CASRPGSGTGELFF. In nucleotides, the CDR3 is TGTGCCAGCAGACCTGGGTCCGGCACCGGGGAGCTGTTTTTT.

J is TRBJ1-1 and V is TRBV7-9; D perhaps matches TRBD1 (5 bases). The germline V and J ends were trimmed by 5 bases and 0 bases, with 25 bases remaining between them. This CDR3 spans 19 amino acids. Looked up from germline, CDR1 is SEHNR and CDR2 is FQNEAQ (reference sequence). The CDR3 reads CASSQIAGSIVGVNTEAFF. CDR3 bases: TGTGCCAGCAGCCAGATCGCAGGGAGCATTGTAGGGGTGAACACTGAAGCTTTCTTT.

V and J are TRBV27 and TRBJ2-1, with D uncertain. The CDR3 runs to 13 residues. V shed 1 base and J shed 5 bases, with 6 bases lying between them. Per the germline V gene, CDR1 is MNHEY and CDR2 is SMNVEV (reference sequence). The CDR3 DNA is TGTGCCAGCAGTTTATTACAGAACAATGAGCAGTTCTTC. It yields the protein CASSLLQNNEQFF.

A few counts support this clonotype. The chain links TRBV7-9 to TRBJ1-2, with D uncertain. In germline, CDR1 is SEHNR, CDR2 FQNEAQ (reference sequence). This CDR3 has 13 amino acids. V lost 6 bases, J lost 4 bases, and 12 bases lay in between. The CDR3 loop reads CASSSEARYGYTF. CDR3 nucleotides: TGTGCCAGCAGTTCCGAGGCTCGCTATGGCTACACCTTC.

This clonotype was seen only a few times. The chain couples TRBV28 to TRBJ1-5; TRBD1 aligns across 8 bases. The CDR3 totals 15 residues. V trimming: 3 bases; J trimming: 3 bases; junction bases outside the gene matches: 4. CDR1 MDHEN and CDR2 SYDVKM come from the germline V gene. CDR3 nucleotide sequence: TGTGCCAGCAGTTTGGGGACAGGACTCAATCAGCCCCAGCATTTT. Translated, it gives CASSLGTGLNQPQHF.